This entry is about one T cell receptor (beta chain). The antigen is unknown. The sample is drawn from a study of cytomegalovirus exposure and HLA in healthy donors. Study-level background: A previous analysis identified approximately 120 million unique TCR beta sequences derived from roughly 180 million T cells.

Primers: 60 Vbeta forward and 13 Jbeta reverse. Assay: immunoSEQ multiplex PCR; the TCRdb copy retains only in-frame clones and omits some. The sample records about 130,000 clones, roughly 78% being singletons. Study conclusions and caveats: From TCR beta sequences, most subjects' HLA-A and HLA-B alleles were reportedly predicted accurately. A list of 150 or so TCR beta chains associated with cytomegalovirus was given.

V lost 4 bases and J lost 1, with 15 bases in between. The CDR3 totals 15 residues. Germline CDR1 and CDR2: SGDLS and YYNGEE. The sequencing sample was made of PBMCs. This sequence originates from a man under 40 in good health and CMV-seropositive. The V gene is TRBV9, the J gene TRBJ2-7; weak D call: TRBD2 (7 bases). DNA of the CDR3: TGTGCCAGCAGCCCCTGGGGGGGGCGTTCCTACGAGCAGTACTTC. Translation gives CASSPWGGRSYEQYF.